A single TCR beta chain is shown here with its context. What it binds is unknown. Treatment denoted: approximately 18 received Ad26.COV2.S at low or high dose, single or two shots; about five received placebo; per-sample allocation not given. Specimen acquisition occurred on day 63 following the initial vaccine or placebo injection. This record comes from a study of Ad26.COV2.S vaccination and SARS-CoV-2 variants. Study results and limitations: Possible underestimation of total T cell responses by the TCR breadth and depth analyses was noted. Placebo recipients trailed vaccine recipients in spike-specific TCR breadth.

The CDR3 is 17 residues long. Trimming at V came to 3 bases and at J to 0 bases, leaving 6 bases not matched to a gene. Germline lookup yields CDR1 DFQATT and CDR2 SNEGSKA (reference sequence). The repertoire was sequenced with immunoSEQ multiplex PCR; TCRdb's copy has only in-frame clones and lacks some. The table lists 350,000 to 450,000 clones, about 90% of them singletons. The specimen was peripheral blood, collected in a trial of Ad26.COV2.S vaccine versus placebo. The chain employs TRBV20-1 and TRBJ2-7; 15 nucleotides align to TRBD2. The TCR originated in a person between 18 and 60 years old who received the Ad26.COV2.S COVID-19 vaccine or a placebo. CDR3 residues: CSASLGTSGGSSYEQYF. The DNA of the CDR3 is TGCAGTGCTAGTTTGGGGACTAGCGGGGGGAGCTCCTACGAGCAGTACTTC.